The 7 T cell receptor beta chains given below trace back to one sample, sequenced in a study of blood T cell repertoires in COVID-19. Libraries were prepared by immunoSEQ multiplex PCR; TCRdb keeps only in-frame clonotypes and omits some of them. The table records 120,000 to 150,000 clones, just under 85% of them present only once. Sequencing was performed on PBMCs or T cells enriched from blood (not recorded which). The receptor source for this set is a woman aged 45-65 years with acute COVID-19.

This clone showed up just a few times. The V and J genes are TRBV19 and TRBJ2-2; TRBD1 matches at 8 bases. The CDR3 has 15 amino acids. V dropped 7 bases and J dropped 4; count of bases not matched to a gene: 8. Germline-derived CDR1 and CDR2 are LNHDA and SQIVND (reference sequence). Here the CDR3 reads CASNPGQVVTGELFF. CDR3 DNA: TGTGCCAGTAACCCGGGACAGGTGGTCACCGGGGAGCTGTTTTTT. The full variable domain, its missing parts supplied by reference TRBV19 and TRBJ2-2, is DGGITQSPKYLFRKEGQNVTLSCEQNLNHDAMYWYRQDPGQGLRLIYYSQIVNDFQKGDIAEGYSVSREKKESFPLTVTSAQKNPTAFYLCASNPGQVVTGELFFGEGSRLTVL.

This clone was seen a handful of times. The genes are TRBV9 and TRBJ2-1; TRBD2 matches 11 bases. Trimming removed 6 bases from V and 3 bases from J; junction bases left unmatched: 8. There are 16 residues in the CDR3. CDR1 is SGDLS, CDR2 YYNGEE, per germline. In DNA form, the CDR3 reads TGTGCCAGCACCCCGACCGGGACTAGCGGCTACAATGAGCAGTTCTTC. It translates to CASTPTGTSGYNEQFF.

The gene calls are TRBV12-3 or TRBV12-4 and TRBJ2-7, with D unclear. CDR3 length equals 10 residues. With 8 bases removed from V and 4 bases from J, the gap between germline ends came to 6 bases. CDR3 in DNA: TGTGCCAGCGGCAATTACGAGCAGTACTTC. Protein sequence: CASGNYEQYF.

The V call is TRBV11-3, the J call TRBJ2-4; 7 bases fit TRBD2. V was clipped by 1 base and J by 0 bases; unmatched bases: 9. Germline V gene sequence: CDR1 SGHNT, CDR2 YENEEA. The CDR3 sequence is 18 residues long. In DNA, the CDR3 is TGTGCCAGCAGCTTAGCCGCCGGGGGGTTAATAGCCAAAAACATTCAGTACTTC. Its translation: CASSLAAGGLIAKNIQYF.

V is TRBV19 and J is TRBJ1-1; unclear D gene. Germline CDR1 is LNHDA and CDR2 is SQIVND (reference sequence). The CDR3 runs 14 residues. Trimming left V 0 bases short and J 6 bases short, with 11 bases between. The chain's CDR3 is CASSIERDGSEAFF. The CDR3 DNA sequence: TGTGCCAGTAGTATAGAGAGGGATGGGTCTGAAGCTTTCTTT. Combining the CDR3 with reference TRBV19 and TRBJ1-1 gives the whole variable domain DGGITQSPKYLFRKEGQNVTLSCEQNLNHDAMYWYRQDPGQGLRLIYYSQIVNDFQKGDIAEGYSVSREKKESFPLTVTSAQKNPTAFYLCASSIERDGSEAFFGQGTRLTVV.

The rearrangement links TRBV19 to TRBJ1-5, with unresolved D. The CDR3 loop spans 12 amino acids. V lost 4 bases to trimming and J lost 7 bases, with 8 bases between them. The V gene's germline CDR1 is LNHDA and CDR2 SQIVND (reference sequence). The DNA for the CDR3 is TGTGCCAGTAGTACCCACACACAGCCCCAGCATTTT. Translated, it gives CASSTHTQPQHF. The full variable domain, its missing parts supplied by reference TRBV19 and TRBJ1-5, is DGGITQSPKYLFRKEGQNVTLSCEQNLNHDAMYWYRQDPGQGLRLIYYSQIVNDFQKGDIAEGYSVSREKKESFPLTVTSAQKNPTAFYLCASSTHTQPQHFGDGTRLSIL.

About this clone itself: In the same sample, other DNA sequences code for this CDR3. The chain combines TRBV19 with TRBJ1-1; D remains ambiguous. The CDR3 sequence is 13 residues long. Trimming stripped 3 bases from V and 4 bases from J, with 9 bases between. Germline lookup yields CDR1 LNHDA and CDR2 SQIVND (reference sequence). CDR3 sequence reads: CASSIRESTEAFF. The CDR3, as DNA: TGTGCCAGTAGTATCCGGGAGAGCACTGAAGCTTTCTTT. The full variable domain, rest sourced from reference TRBV19 and TRBJ1-1, is DGGITQSPKYLFRKEGQNVTLSCEQNLNHDAMYWYRQDPGQGLRLIYYSQIVNDFQKGDIAEGYSVSREKKESFPLTVTSAQKNPTAFYLCASSIRESTEAFFGQGTRLTVV.